The clone carrying this TCR beta chain showed up just a few times. Method: immunoSEQ multiplex PCR; TCRdb's copy keeps in-frame clones and lacks some. The sample lists roughly 250,000 clones; about 86% were seen once. This sample is part of a study of cytomegalovirus exposure and HLA in healthy donors. The sequence was obtained from a woman under 40 in good health and CMV-seropositive. Sequencing was done on a sample of PBMCs.

DNA of the CDR3: TGTGCCAGCAGCGTAGAGGATAGCGGGAGAATTTACCCCTACGAGCAGTACTTC. This translates into CASSVEDSGRIYPYEQYF. This rearrangement joins TRBV9 to TRBJ2-7; 9 bases match TRBD2. The J segment lost 2 bases and the V segment lost 0 bases, leaving 12 bases of the junction unmatched. Germline V gene lookup returns CDR1 SGDLS and CDR2 YYNGEE. This CDR3 contains 18 residues.